This T cell receptor (beta chain) was retrieved from a study of cytomegalovirus exposure and HLA in healthy donors (dated by TCRdb to the late 2010s). With regard to the full study: An earlier analysis of some 620 of the donors reported 250 to 300 Gb of sequence data and 117 million unique TCR beta sequences obtained from about 200 million T cells. About 280 gigabases of sequencing data and around 85 million unique TCR sequences made up an early release that covered 500 to 700 HLA-typed donors. The study was designed to test whether signatures of past pathogen exposure could be identified by cataloging public T cell receptors. The study profiled the T cell repertoires of fewer than 850 subjects by immunosequencing and related them to cytomegalovirus serostatus. In the later analysis, no new phenotypic data were used to find candidate immune exposures; instead, reliance was placed on TCR beta sequences and their occurrence across donors. To decide whether each TCR beta V gene segment behaved as functional or pseudogenic, an earlier analysis of fewer than 750 of the donors relied on high-throughput TCR beta sequencing. HLA typing included class I and class II loci at four-digit resolution. Across some 400 genotyped donors of the cohort, an average of approximately 220,000 unique TCR beta nucleotide sequences per donor were sequenced, and roughly 20% of those sequences were non-productive. To study patterns of TCR occurrence, a later analysis re-analyzed previously published TCR beta repertoires from around 700 donors and added high-resolution HLA genotyping. In addition to the first cohort of approximately 670 subjects, a separate validation cohort of 120 different subjects was used. High-throughput TCR immunosequencing, statistical association of individual TCRs with disease status, and machine learning were combined to predict cytomegalovirus infection status. Of the roughly 400 genotyped donors, about 80% fell in the genetic ancestry cluster associated with self-reported Caucasian donors. Typing coverage varied by locus: roughly 629-640 donors for A, B, C, DRB1 and DQB1; approximately 520 for DQA1; about 570 for DPA1; approximately 450 for DPB1. All discovery cohort repertoires had been generated on a single sequencing platform. A later genetic analysis used genome-wide SNP genotypes for about 65% of the 666 donors, treating that subset as a discovery cohort. Alongside the repertoire data, information on donor age, sex, ethnicity and CMV serostatus was compiled. About 5 DR-DQ haplotypes were handled as single units for association and clustering, since linkage in the cohort was strong.

Receptor amplification or capture employed the immunoSEQ multiplex PCR assay. For the multiplex PCR, a mixture combining 60 forward primers for TCR Vbeta segments and 13 reverse primers for TCR Jbeta segments was used. The CDR3 region of rearranged TCR beta genes was amplified from genomic DNA with a multiplex PCR assay. Amplified TCR beta libraries were sequenced as 87-base-pair reads on the Illumina HiSeq System. The authors' pipeline ran thus. Across the 700 or so repertoires, a later analysis counted roughly 77 million unique TCR beta chains, 9.5 million to 13 million of which were shared by at least two donors. Raw reads were error-corrected and collapsed into unique sequences with a nearest-neighbor algorithm that merged closely related sequences to remove PCR and sequencing errors. V, D and J gene segments were assigned by aligning CDR3 sequences to IMGT reference sequences. For a sequence to be retained, a match of at least six nucleotides to both a V gene segment and a J gene segment was required. A rearrangement counted as productive if the CDR3 had no stop codons and remained in frame with V and J, and every other rearrangement counted as non-productive. Following IMGT convention, CDR3 was defined as the stretch from the second conserved V-encoded cysteine up to the conserved J-encoded phenylalanine. The earlier analysis of 450 to 750 of the donors excluded any sequence lacking an unambiguous match to a single V gene segment. An earlier analysis of some 500 of the donors classified V segments as functional when productive rearrangements were above 56.7% and as segregating when the standard deviation between donors was above 5%. To diagnose cytomegalovirus status from the catalog of TCR beta chain sequences, a statistical classification framework was built. V and J gene assignment, in a later analysis, came from comparing TCR nucleotide sequences with IMGT/GENE-DB human TR gene sequences. The TCRdist pipeline was used in a later analysis to assign CDR3 sequences and most-parsimonious VDJ recombination scenarios. In a later analysis, each TCR beta chain was defined by its CDR3 amino acid sequence together with its V-gene family, and reads lacking a unique V-gene family were excluded. A later analysis removed nearly 600 highly shared, low-generation-probability nucleotide sequences to deal with suspected cross-contamination and a sequencing artifact. In a later analysis, a clonal expansion index for each public chain was calculated from normalized within-repertoire ranks of inferred template counts. In a later analysis, generation probabilities were computed using a VDJ recombination model fitted to out-of-frame rearrangements, and the results were checked against IGoR. In a later analysis, TCR-TCR, TCR-HLA and TCR-CMV co-occurrence was scored with hypergeometric tests, and a repertoire-size bias correction was applied to TCR pairs. To estimate false discovery rates, a later analysis permuted the HLA or CMV assignments 20 times. In a later analysis, co-occurring TCRs were grouped using DBSCAN, and TCRdist sequence similarity was added for clustering within HLA-allele-positive subsets. For co-occurrence clustering, repertoires with fewer than 30,000 or more than 120,000 public chains were excluded, along with four or five repertoires with anomalous nucleotide sharing. TCRdb took over this immuneACCESS table, retaining in-frame rearrangements with V and J assigned. Such tables are incomplete; in checked studies, under half of the missing clones stem from an unresolved V gene, and the remainder is unexplained. The DNA was the basis for D and trimming; V, J and clone size are from that table. The sample has around 190,000 clones on record, roughly 86% of them singletons. The ten largest clones capture roughly 1.9% of the sample.

A remark on this clone: Its antigen has not been determined. No much larger clone exists at a distance of one base, and base qualities are not known.

The cohort was made up of roughly 670 healthy bone marrow donors. At the time of sampling, all cohort members were nominally healthy, though unrecorded immune exposures were likely present. The donor tested CMV seronegative, placing the donor among the approximately 360 seronegative members of the cohort. A peripheral blood sample was collected from each donor, and TCR beta sequencing was performed on peripheral blood mononuclear cells. Genomic DNA extraction from the blood cell samples was performed with the Qiagen DNeasy Blood Extraction Kit. General conclusions and limits of the study: In this cohort, only TCR beta chains were sequenced, and detectable features were limited by the absence of alpha or paired-chain data. In a later analysis, the rate of TCR association differed among HLA loci, with DRB1 alleles having the most associated TCRs and HLA-C alleles having the fewest. In a later genetic analysis, fewer N-insertions in productive TCRs were reported among donors in an Asian-associated ancestry cluster than the roughly 710-donor mean. Most TCR sequences were seen in very few donors, while some public TCRs were found in many individuals. Several of the top co-occurrence clusters appeared to be linked to parvovirus B19, influenza, CMV and Epstein-Barr virus, according to a later analysis. Three of the identified cytomegalovirus-associated TCR beta chains were confirmed in vitro to be specific for cytomegalovirus antigens. Cytomegalovirus status was reported to be diagnosed by the classifier with high specificity and sensitivity in both the original and validation cohorts. Some IMGT-functional V segments, including TRBV6-2 and TRBV6-3, could not be distinguished by the 87-base-pair reads and were therefore excluded. According to the authors, the approach could potentially be generalized to other disease states and immunological phenotypes. In a later genetic analysis, a missense DCLRE1C variant was associated with V-gene and J-gene trimming of TCR beta chains, and the association was replicated in an independent cohort. Roughly uniform sequencing depth across donors was assumed in presence/absence analyses, although this assumption may not hold. The sequencing pipeline was judged likely to have produced a cluster of highly shared sequence variants as a technical artifact. A later analysis found that HLA-associated TCR beta chains were more clonally expanded and had lower generation probabilities than equally common non-associated chains. Because counts were too low, seventeen rarely observed V segments, including chromosome 9 orphons, were excluded from the earlier analysis of 500 to 700 of the donors. In an earlier analysis of more than 450 of the donors, most TCR beta V segments were observed in productive rearrangements about 90% or about 30% of the time, broadly matching IMGT annotations. A further reported finding was that TCR beta sequences accurately predicted the HLA-A and HLA-B alleles for most subjects in the first cohort. Strong co-occurrence of HLA alleles, especially DR and DQ, made assigning TCR associations to individual alleles difficult. HLA typing was unavailable for some donors at each locus, so association tests used only the typed subset. Immune exposure information for the cohort was limited to CMV serostatus. In a later analysis, some 17,000 TCR beta sequences were associated with specific HLA alleles at a false discovery rate of 0.05. The study gave a list of 150 to 200 TCR beta chains associated with cytomegalovirus. Correlated functional status among segregating V segments might be attributable to linkage disequilibrium, but an unknown experimental factor could not be ruled out. According to a later analysis, most CMV-associated TCR beta chains appeared to be HLA-restricted, and the HLA associations seemed to be driven largely by CMV exposure.

Spanning cysteine to phenylalanine, the CDR3 consists of 18 amino acids. Only the CDR3 part of the read is kept: 54 bases, read in frame from the first base. CDR1 and CDR2 are drawn from the germline V gene (reference sequence): LNHNV, YYDKDF. For this chain, trimming is 1 base at the V end and 3 bases at the J end, and the number of junction bases without a gene match is 12. Sequencing was performed on PBMCs. The TCR comes from a woman aged 18 to 35 in good health and CMV-seronegative. The sequence is built from TRBV15 and TRBJ2-1, with 7 bases aligning to TRBD1. The CDR3 reads as follows: CATSRAIADRVHYNEQFF. The DNA reads TGTGCCACCAGCAGAGCCATTGCCGACAGGGTACACTACAATGAGCAGTTCTTC. Reference TRBV15 and TRBJ2-1 proteins supply the regions before and after the CDR3; the full variable domain is: DAMVIQNPRYQVTQFGKPVTLSCSQTLNHNVMYWYQQKSSQAPKLLFHYYDKDFNNEADTPDNFQSRRPNTSFCFLDIRSPGLGDTAMYLCATSRAIADRVHYNEQFFGPGTRLTVL.